Below, 13 T cell receptor beta chains from the same sample are listed, as sequenced in a study of CD8 T cells in Susac syndrome. The authors reverse transcribed about 0.5 to 1 ug RNA with random hexamers. A single record per CDR3 protein comes from TCRdb applying MiXCR to the immunoSEQ multiplex PCR reads. Of about 160,000 distinct CDR3 sequences listed, roughly 95% are singletons. Sequencing used CD4+ T cells from PBMCs. These receptors were taken from a human donor in good health.

V gene TRBV30 combines with J gene TRBJ2-7; D not resolved. The V gene's germline CDR1 is GTSNPN and CDR2 SVGIG (reference sequence). V was pared by 7 bases and J by 0 bases, with 13 bases between. This CDR3 is 13 amino acids long. The CDR3 region is CASRSPSSYEQYF. The CDR3 nucleotides are TGTGCCTCCCGCAGCCCTAGCTCCTACGAGCAGTACTTC. Combining the CDR3 with reference TRBV30 and TRBJ2-7 gives the whole variable domain SQTIHQWPATLVQPVGSPLSLECTVEGTSNPNLYWYRQAAGRGLQLLFYSVGIGQISSEVPQNLSASRPQDRQFILSSKKLLLSDSGFYLCASRSPSSYEQYFGPGTRLTVT.

The sample holds a few counts of this clonotype. The gene calls are TRBV18 and TRBJ2-5, with unresolved D. Germline V lookup: CDR1 KGHSH, CDR2 LQKENI. CDR3 size: 11 residues. V lost 2 bases to trimming and J lost 5 bases, with 3 bases between them. In DNA form, the CDR3 reads TGTGCCAGCTCACCATCCGAGACCCAGTACTTC. Protein sequence: CASSPSETQYF.

This sequence joins TRBV6-1 and TRBJ2-3, with 13 positions matching TRBD2. CDR1 MNHNS and CDR2 SASEGT come from the germline V gene. The V gene end was trimmed by 4 bases and the J gene end by 2 bases; junction bases not matched to a gene: 9. CDR3 length equals 18 residues. CDR3 nucleotide sequence: TGTGCCAGCAGTGCGACTAGCGGGGGGTATTCACTCACAGATACGCAGTATTTT. This codes for CASSATSGGYSLTDTQYF.

This rearrangement joins TRBV13 to TRBJ2-5, with 10 bases lining up with TRBD2. Germline trimming cut 2 bases from V and 5 bases from J; bases unmatched to any gene: 8. This CDR3 is built from 16 residues. The V gene's germline CDR1 is PRHDT and CDR2 FYEKMQ (reference sequence). CDR3 sequence: CASSLSPSGGLETQYF. The CDR3 coding sequence is TGTGCCAGCAGCTTAAGCCCTAGCGGGGGTCTGGAGACCCAGTACTTC. Looking up the rest from reference TRBV13 and TRBJ2-5 gives the full variable domain: AAGVIQSPRHLIKEKRETATLKCYPIPRHDTVYWYQQGPGQDPQFLISFYEKMQSDKGSIPDRFSAQQFSDYHSELNMSSLELGDSALYFCASSLSPSGGLETQYFGPGTRLLVL.

This chain joins TRBV5-1 and TRBJ2-3; 7 positions agree with TRBD2. CDR1 is SGHRS, CDR2 YFSETQ, per germline. The CDR3 loop spans 14 amino acids. V lost 5 bases and J lost 3; bases outside the gene matches: 6. CDR3 amino acids: CASSTGGGTDTQYF. CDR3 sequence (DNA): TGCGCCAGCAGTACGGGCGGGGGTACAGATACGCAGTATTTT.

The chain links TRBV19 to TRBJ1-1; D not resolved. The CDR3 covers 16 residues. V dropped 3 bases and J dropped 1 base, with 15 bases sitting between them. CDR1 and CDR2 from the germline V gene are LNHDA and SQIVND (reference sequence). The CDR3 region has the DNA TGTGCCAGTAGTATTACGTGGCGGAGGCAGAACACTGAAGCTTTCTTT. It yields the protein CASSITWRRQNTEAFF.

The genes are TRBV12-3 or TRBV12-4 and TRBJ2-5; maybe TRBD2 (6 bases). This CDR3 is built from 16 residues. V gave up 7 bases and J gave up 0 bases, with 18 bases separating them. Written as DNA, the CDR3 is TGTGCCAGCACCTTGGCCCGGGGGACGTACCAAGAGACCCAGTACTTC. It encodes CASTLARGTYQETQYF.

CDR3: CASGLVVASGGNEQFF. Here the CDR3 DNA reads TGTGCTAGTGGTTTGGTAGTGGCTAGCGGTGGTAATGAGCAGTTCTTC. The rearrangement links TRBV12-5 to TRBJ2-1, with TRBD2 matching over 7 bases. The CDR3 runs to 16 residues. V lost 0 bases, J lost 7 bases, and 9 bases stayed unmatched. Germline V lookup: CDR1 LGHNT, CDR2 FRNRAP.

The V call is TRBV3-1, the J call TRBJ1-1; D is perhaps TRBD1 (5 bases). The CDR3 consists of 13 residues. Germline V CDR1 and CDR2: LGHDT, YNNKEL (reference sequence). The V end lost 5 bases, the J end lost 5 bases, and 12 bases lay between the germline ends. The CDR3 DNA is TGTGCCAGCAGCAAGACAGATGAAACTGAAGCTTTCTTT. The encoded protein is CASSKTDETEAFF. The full variable domain, with the rest looked up from reference TRBV3-1 and TRBJ1-1, is DTAVSQTPKYLVTQMGNDKSIKCEQNLGHDTMYWYKQDSKKFLKIMFSYNNKELIINETVPNRFSPKSPDKAHLNLHINSLELGDSAVYFCASSKTDETEAFFGQGTRLTVV.

The CDR3 spells CASSLRQYGYTF. The DNA of the CDR3 is TGTGCCAGCAGCTTAAGGCAGTATGGCTACACCTTC. The J gene is TRBJ1-2, the V gene TRBV7-3; D not resolved. This CDR3 is built from 12 residues. Looked up from germline, CDR1 is SGHTA and CDR2 is FQGTGA. V was cut by 1 base and J by 5 bases, with 5 bases left in between.

Here the CDR3 reads CASRTGDYGYTF. CDR3 coding DNA: TGTGCCAGCAGGACAGGGGACTATGGCTACACCTTC. V is TRBV6-5 and J is TRBJ1-2, with 8 bases that match TRBD1. CDR3 size: 12 residues. Germline CDR1 and CDR2: MNHEY and SVGAGI. V shed 6 bases, J shed 3 bases, and the junction held 0 bases outside the gene matches.

J is TRBJ2-7 and V is TRBV2; D may be TRBD1 (6 bases). The ends were cut back, 7 bases at V and 1 base at J, with 11 bases in the middle. Germline V CDR1 and CDR2: SNHLY, FYNNEI. The CDR3 length is 13 residues. Here the CDR3 reads CASTADSSYEQYF. The CDR3 DNA sequence: TGTGCCAGCACCGCGGACAGTTCCTACGAGCAGTACTTC. The entire variable domain, with the rest obtained from reference TRBV2 and TRBJ2-7, is as follows: EPEVTQTPSHQVTQMGQEVILRCVPISNHLYFYWYRQILGQKVEFLVSFYNNEISEKSEIFDDQFSVERPDGSNFTLKIRSTKLEDSAMYFCASTADSSYEQYFGPGTRLTVT.

The genes are TRBV14 and TRBJ2-3; 9 positions agree with TRBD1. The CDR3 length is 15 residues. J gave up 15 bases and V 2 bases, and 15 bases lay outside the gene matches. Germline CDR1 and CDR2: SGHDN and FVKESK. CDR3 loop: CASSQSGQGLGARYF. The CDR3 DNA reads as TGTGCCAGCAGCCAATCCGGACAGGGGCTTGGAGCAAGATATTTT. The full variable domain, its missing parts supplied by reference TRBV14 and TRBJ2-3, is EAGVTQFPSHSVIEKGQTVTLRCDPISGHDNLYWYRRVMGKEIKFLLHFVKESKQDESGMPNNRFLAERTGGTYSTLKVQPAELEDSGVYFCASSQSGQGLGARYFGPGTRLTVL.